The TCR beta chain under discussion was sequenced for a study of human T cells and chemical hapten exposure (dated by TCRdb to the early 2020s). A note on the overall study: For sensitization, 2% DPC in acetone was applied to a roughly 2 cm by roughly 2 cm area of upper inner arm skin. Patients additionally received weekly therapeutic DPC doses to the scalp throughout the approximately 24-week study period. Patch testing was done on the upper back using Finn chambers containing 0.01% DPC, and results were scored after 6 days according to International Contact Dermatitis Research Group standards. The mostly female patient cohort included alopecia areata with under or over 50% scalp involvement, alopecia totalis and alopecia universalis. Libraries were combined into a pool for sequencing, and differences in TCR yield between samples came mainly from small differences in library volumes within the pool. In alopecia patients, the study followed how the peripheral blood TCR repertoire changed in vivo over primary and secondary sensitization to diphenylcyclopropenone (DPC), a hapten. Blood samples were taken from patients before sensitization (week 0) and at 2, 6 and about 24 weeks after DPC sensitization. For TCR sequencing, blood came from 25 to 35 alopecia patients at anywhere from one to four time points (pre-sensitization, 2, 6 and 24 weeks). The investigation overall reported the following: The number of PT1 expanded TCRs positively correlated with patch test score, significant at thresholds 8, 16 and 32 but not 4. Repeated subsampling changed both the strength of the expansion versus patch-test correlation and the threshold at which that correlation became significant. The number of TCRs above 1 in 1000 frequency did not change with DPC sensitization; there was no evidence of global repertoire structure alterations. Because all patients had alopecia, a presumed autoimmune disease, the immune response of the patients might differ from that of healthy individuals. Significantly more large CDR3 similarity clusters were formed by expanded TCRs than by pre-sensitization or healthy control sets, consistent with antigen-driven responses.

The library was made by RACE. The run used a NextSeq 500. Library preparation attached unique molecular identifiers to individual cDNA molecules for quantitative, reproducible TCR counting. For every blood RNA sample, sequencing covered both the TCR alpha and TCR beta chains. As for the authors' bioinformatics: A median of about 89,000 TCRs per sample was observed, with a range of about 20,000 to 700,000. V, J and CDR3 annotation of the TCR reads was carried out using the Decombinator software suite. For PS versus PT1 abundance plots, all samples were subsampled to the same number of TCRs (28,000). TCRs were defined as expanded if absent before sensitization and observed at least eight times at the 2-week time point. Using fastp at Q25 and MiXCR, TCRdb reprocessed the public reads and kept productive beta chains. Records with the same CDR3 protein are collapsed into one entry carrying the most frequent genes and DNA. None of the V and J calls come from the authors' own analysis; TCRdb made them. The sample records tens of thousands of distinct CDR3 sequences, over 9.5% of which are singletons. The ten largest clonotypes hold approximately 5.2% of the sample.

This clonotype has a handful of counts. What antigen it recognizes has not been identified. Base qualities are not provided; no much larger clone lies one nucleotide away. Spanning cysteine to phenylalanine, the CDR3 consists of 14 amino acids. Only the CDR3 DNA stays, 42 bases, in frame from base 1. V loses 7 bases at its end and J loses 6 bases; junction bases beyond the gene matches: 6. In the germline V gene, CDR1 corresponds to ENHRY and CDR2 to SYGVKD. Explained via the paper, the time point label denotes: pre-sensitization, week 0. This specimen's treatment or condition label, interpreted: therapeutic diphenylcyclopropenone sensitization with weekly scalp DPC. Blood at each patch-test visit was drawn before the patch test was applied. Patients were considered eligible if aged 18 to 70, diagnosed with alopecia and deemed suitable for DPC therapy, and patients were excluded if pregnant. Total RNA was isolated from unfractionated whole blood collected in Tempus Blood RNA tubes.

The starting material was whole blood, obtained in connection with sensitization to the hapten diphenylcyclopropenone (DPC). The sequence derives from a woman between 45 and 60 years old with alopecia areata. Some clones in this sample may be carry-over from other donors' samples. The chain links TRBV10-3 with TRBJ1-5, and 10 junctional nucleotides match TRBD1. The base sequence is TGTGCCATCAAGGGGACAGGGGAGGGTCAGCCCCAGCATTTT. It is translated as CAIKGTGEGQPQHF.